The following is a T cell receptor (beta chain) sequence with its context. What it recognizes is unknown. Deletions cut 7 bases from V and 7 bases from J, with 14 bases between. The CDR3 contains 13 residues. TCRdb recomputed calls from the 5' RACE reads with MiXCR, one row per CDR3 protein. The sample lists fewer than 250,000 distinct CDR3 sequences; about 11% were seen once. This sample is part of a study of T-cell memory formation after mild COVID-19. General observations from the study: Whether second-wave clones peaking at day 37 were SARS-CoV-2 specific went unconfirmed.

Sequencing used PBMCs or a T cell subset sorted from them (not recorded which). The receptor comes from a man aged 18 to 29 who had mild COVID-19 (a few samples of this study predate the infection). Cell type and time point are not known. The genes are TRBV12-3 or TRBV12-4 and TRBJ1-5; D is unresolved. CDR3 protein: CASTPSGAQPQHF. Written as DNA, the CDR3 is TGTGCCAGCACCCCGTCGGGTGCGCAGCCCCAGCATTTT.